This T cell receptor (beta chain) stems from a study of immune heterogeneity within non-small cell lung tumors. This clonotype counts as medium-sized (0.01 to 0.1%). The V segment lost 5 bases and the J segment 0 bases; nucleotides outside the gene matches: 15. The CDR3 length is 18 residues. Germline loops: CDR1 MNHNS, CDR2 SASEGT. Multiplex PCR amplified the TCR beta CDR3 region. Its first round ran for around 10 cycles with 32 V and 13 J primers. From the multiplex PCR reads, TCRdb called clonotypes with MiXCR, one entry per CDR3 protein. The sample holds 8,000 to 11,000 distinct CDR3 sequences, less than 20% seen once. Template material comprised bulk tumor genomic DNA at 600 ng per sample. During surgery, several far-apart biopsies were obtained from every primary tumor. Curative operations were performed on patients who had untreated, newly diagnosed non-small cell lung cancer.

This clonotype was sampled from a man between 35 and 55 years old with non-small cell lung cancer. Material: lung tumor tissue. V is TRBV6-1 and J is TRBJ1-2, with 7 bases lining up with TRBD1. This chain's CDR3 is CASSPRIPGQRANYGYTF. The CDR3, as DNA: TGTGCCAGCAGTCCTAGAATTCCGGGACAGCGAGCTAACTATGGCTACACCTTC.